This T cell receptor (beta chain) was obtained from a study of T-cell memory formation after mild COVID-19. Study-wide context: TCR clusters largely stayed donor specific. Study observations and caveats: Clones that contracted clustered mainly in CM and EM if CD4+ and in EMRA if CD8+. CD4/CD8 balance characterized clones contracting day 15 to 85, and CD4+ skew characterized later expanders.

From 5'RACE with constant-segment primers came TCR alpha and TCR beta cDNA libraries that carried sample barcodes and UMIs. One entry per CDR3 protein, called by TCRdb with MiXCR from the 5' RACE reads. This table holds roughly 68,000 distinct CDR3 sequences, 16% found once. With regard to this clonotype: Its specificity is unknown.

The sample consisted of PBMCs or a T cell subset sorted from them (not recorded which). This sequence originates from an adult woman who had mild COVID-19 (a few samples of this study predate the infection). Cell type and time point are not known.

The CDR3 nucleotides read TGTGCCAGCAGCCCATTAGGACTAGCGGGAGAGGATGAGCAGTTCTTC. Protein: CASSPLGLAGEDEQFF. The chain links TRBV14 to TRBJ2-1, with 13 bases aligning to TRBD2. The CDR3 is 16 amino acids. The V gene's germline CDR1 is SGHDN and CDR2 FVKESK. The junction had 8 bases not matched to a gene; V was cut back by 4 bases and J by 8 bases. Full variable domain (rest looked up from reference TRBV14 and TRBJ2-1): EAGVTQFPSHSVIEKGQTVTLRCDPISGHDNLYWYRRVMGKEIKFLLHFVKESKQDESGMPNNRFLAERTGGTYSTLKVQPAELEDSGVYFCASSPLGLAGEDEQFFGPGTRLTVL.